One and the same sample provided the 3 T cell receptor beta chains below, sequenced in a study of monozygotic twins with cystic fibrosis. Generated by immunoSEQ multiplex PCR, the TCRdb table keeps only in-frame clones and is missing some. This sample has under 40,000 clones, with about 96% found just once. Material for sequencing was blood. These receptors came from a girl under 10 years old with cystic fibrosis.

V usage is TRBV4-2 and J usage is TRBJ2-7; 7 bases match TRBD2. Per germline, CDR1 LGHNA and CDR2 YNFKEQ. The CDR3 length is 15 residues. J lost 1 base, V lost 1 base, and 4 bases had no gene match. This chain's CDR3 is CASSQGPSGSYEQYF. CDR3 nucleotide sequence: TGTGCCAGCAGCCAAGGGCCTAGCGGATCCTACGAGCAGTACTTC.

This clone showed up just once. V and J are TRBV27 and TRBJ1-1; D may be TRBD1 (5 bases). The germline V gene has CDR1 MNHEY and CDR2 SMNVEV (reference sequence). The V and J ends lost 5 bases and 1 base respectively, with 14 bases between them. CDR3 length: 15 residues. The CDR3 nucleotides read TGTGCCAGCAGTCCCCTCTCGACAGAGAACACTGAAGCTTTCTTT. This translates into CASSPLSTENTEAFF.

The chain has TRBV2 and TRBJ1-3; D uncertain. The germline gives CDR1 SNHLY, CDR2 FYNNEI. Trimming cost V 7 bases and J 4 bases, with 14 bases left between them. The CDR3 runs 14 residues. The CDR3 loop is CASTAPLEGNTIYF. CDR3 DNA: TGTGCCAGCACCGCCCCTTTGGAAGGAAACACCATATATTTT.